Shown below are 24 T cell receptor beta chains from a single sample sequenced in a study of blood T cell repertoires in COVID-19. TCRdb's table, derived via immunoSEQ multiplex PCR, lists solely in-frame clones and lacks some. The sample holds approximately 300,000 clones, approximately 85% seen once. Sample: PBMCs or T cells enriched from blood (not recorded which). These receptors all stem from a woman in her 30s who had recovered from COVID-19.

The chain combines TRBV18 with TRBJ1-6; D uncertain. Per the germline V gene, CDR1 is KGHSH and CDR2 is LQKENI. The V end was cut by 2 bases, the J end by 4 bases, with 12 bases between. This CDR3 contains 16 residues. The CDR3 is CASSPNSGSYNSPLHF. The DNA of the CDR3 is TGTGCCAGCTCACCAAACAGCGGCAGTTATAATTCACCCCTCCACTTT.

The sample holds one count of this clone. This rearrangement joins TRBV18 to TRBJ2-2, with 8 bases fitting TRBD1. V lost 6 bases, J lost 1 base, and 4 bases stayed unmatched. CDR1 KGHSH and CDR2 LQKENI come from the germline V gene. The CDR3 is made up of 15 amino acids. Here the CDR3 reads CASSPGTGNTGELFF. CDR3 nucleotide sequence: TGTGCCAGCTCCCCCGGGACAGGGAACACCGGGGAGCTGTTTTTT.

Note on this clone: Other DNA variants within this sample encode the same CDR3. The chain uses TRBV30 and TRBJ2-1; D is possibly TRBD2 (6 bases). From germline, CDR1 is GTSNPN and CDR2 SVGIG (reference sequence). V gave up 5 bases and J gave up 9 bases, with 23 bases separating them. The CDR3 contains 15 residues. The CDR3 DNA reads TGTGCCTGGCTCTTTCTTCGGCAGGGAGGCATTGAGCAGTTCTTC. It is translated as CAWLFLRQGGIEQFF.

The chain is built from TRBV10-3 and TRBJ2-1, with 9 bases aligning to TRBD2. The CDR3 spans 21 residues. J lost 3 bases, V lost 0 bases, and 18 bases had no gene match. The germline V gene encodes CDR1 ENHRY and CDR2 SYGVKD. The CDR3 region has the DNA TGTGCCATCAGTGAGTCGGTTTTACCCGCTCTAGCGGGATCCCACTACAATGAGCAGTTCTTC. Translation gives CAISESVLPALAGSHYNEQFF.

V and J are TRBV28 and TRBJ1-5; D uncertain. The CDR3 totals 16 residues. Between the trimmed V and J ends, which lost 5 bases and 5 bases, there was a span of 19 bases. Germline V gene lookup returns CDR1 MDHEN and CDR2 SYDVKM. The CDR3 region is CASSGMKPIADQPQHF. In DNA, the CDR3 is TGTGCCAGCAGTGGAATGAAGCCCATAGCGGATCAGCCCCAGCATTTT.

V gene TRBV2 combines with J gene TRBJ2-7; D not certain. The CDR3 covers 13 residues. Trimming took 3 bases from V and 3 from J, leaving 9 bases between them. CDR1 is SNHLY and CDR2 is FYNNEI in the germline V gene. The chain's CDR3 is CASSDRSGYEQYF. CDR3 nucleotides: TGTGCCAGCAGTGATAGGTCAGGCTACGAGCAGTACTTC.

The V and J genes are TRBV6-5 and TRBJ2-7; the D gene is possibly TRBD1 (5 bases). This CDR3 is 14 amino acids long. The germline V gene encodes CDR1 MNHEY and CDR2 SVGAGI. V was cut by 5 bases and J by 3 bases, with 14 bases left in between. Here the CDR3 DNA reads TGTGCCAGCAGTACCCAAGGGCAGGGCTACGAGCAGTACTTC. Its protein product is CASSTQGQGYEQYF.

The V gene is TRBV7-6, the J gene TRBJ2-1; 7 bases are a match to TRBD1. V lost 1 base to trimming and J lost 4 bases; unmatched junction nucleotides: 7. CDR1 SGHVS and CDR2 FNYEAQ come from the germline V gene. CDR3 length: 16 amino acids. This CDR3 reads CASSLVPGQSYNEQFF. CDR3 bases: TGTGCCAGCAGCTTAGTTCCGGGACAGTCATACAATGAGCAGTTCTTC.

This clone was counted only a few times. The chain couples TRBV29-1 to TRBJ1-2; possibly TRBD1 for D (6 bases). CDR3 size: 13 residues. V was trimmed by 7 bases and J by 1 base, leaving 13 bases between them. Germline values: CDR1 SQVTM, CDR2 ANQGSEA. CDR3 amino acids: CSAIPRGNYGYTF. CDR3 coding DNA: TGCAGCGCCATCCCCAGGGGTAACTATGGCTACACCTTC. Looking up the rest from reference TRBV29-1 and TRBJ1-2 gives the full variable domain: SAVISQKPSRDICQRGTSLTIQCQVDSQVTMMFWYRQQPGQSLTLIATANQGSEATYESGFVIDKFPISRPNLTFSTLTVSNMSPEDSSIYLCSAIPRGNYGYTFGSGTRLTVV.

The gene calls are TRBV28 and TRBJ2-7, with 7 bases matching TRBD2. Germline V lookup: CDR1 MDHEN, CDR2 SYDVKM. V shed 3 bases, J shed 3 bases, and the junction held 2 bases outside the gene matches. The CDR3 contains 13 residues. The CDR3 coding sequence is TGTGCCAGCAGTTTGGGGGGGTACTACGAGCAGTACTTC. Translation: CASSLGGYYEQYF. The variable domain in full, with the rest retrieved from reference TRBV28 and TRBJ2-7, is DVKVTQSSRYLVKRTGEKVFLECVQDMDHENMFWYRQDPGLGLRLIYFSYDVKMKEKGDIPEGYSVSREKKERFSLILESASTNQTSMYLCASSLGGYYEQYFGPGTRLTVT.

The CDR3 region is CASSPGSANYGYTF. For the CDR3, the DNA is TGCGCCAGCAGCCCCGGTTCCGCTAACTATGGCTACACCTTC. The J gene is TRBJ1-2, the V gene TRBV5-1; D is undetermined. Trimming stripped 4 bases from V and 0 bases from J, with 10 bases between. Germline assignment: CDR1 SGHRS and CDR2 YFSETQ. CDR3 length: 14 amino acids. Full variable domain (remainder filled in from reference TRBV5-1 and TRBJ1-2): KAGVTQTPRYLIKTRGQQVTLSCSPISGHRSVSWYQQTPGQGLQFLFEYFSETQRNKGNFPGRFSGRQFSNSRSEMNVSTLELGDSALYLCASSPGSANYGYTFGSGTRLTVV.

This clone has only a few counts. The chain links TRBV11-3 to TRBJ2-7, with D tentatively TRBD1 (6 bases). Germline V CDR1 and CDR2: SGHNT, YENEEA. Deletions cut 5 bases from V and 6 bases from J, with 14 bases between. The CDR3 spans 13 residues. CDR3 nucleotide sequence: TGTGCCAGCAGCCTAACAGGGAGCCGCGAGCAGTACTTC. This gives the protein CASSLTGSREQYF.

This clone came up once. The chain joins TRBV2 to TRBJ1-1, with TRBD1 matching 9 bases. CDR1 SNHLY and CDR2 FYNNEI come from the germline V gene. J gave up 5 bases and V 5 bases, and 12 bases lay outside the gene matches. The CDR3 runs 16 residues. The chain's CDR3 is CASSWTGEWKHTEAFF. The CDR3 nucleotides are TGTGCCAGCAGTTGGACAGGGGAATGGAAACATACTGAAGCTTTCTTT.

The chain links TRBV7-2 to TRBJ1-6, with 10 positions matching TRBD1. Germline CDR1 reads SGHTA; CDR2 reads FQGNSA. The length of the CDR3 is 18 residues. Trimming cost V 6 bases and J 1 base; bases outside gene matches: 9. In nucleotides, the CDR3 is TGTGCCAGCAGACGGGACAGGGGAAGTGGGTCCTATAATTCACCCCTCCACTTT. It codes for CASRRDRGSGSYNSPLHF.

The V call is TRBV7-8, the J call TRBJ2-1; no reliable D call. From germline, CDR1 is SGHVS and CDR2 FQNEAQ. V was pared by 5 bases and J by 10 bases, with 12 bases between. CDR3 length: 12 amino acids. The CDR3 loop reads CASSRTSSEQFF. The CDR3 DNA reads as TGTGCCAGCAGCCGAACATCTTCGGAGCAGTTCTTC.

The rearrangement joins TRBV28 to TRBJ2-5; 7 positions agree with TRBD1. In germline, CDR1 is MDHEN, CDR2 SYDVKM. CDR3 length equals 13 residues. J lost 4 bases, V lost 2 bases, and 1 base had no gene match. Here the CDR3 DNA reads TGTGCCAGCAGTTTAGGGGACAGAGAGACCCAGTACTTC. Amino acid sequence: CASSLGDRETQYF.

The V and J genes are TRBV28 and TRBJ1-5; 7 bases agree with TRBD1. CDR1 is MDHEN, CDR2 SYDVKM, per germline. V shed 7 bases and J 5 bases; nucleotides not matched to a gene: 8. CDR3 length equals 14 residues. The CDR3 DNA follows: TGTGCCAGCAATTCAGGGACAGTTTATCAGCCCCAGCATTTT. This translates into CASNSGTVYQPQHF.

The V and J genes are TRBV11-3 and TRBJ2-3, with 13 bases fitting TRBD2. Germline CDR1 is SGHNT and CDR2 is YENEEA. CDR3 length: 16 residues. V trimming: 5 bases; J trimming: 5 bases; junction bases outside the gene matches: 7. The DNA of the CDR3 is TGTGCCAGCAGCCCTGGACTAGCGGGAGCTGGAGATACGCAGTATTTT. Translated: CASSPGLAGAGDTQYF.

The CDR3 DNA sequence: TGTGCCAGCAGTGAAGGGCCGACAGGGAATGAAAAACTGTTTTTT. It encodes CASSEGPTGNEKLFF. This chain links TRBV2 with TRBJ1-4, with 7 bases identical to TRBD1. The trim removed 1 base at V and 5 bases at J, leaving 4 bases unmatched. The germline V gene encodes CDR1 SNHLY and CDR2 FYNNEI. The CDR3 is made up of 15 amino acids.

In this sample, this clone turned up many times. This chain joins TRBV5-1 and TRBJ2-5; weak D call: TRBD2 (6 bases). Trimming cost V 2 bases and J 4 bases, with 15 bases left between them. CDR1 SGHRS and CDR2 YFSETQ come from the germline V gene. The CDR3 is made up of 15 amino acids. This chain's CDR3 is CASSFDSKRAETQYF. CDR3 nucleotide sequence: TGCGCCAGCAGCTTTGACAGCAAGCGGGCAGAGACCCAGTACTTC. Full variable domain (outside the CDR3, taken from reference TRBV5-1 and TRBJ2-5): KAGVTQTPRYLIKTRGQQVTLSCSPISGHRSVSWYQQTPGQGLQFLFEYFSETQRNKGNFPGRFSGRQFSNSRSEMNVSTLELGDSALYLCASSFDSKRAETQYFGPGTRLLVL.

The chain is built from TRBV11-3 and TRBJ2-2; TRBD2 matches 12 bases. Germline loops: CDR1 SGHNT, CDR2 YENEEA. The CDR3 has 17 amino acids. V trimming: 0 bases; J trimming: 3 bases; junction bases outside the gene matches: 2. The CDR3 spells CASSLDRTSGDTGELFF. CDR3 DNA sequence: TGTGCCAGCAGCTTAGACCGGACTAGCGGGGACACCGGGGAGCTGTTTTTT.

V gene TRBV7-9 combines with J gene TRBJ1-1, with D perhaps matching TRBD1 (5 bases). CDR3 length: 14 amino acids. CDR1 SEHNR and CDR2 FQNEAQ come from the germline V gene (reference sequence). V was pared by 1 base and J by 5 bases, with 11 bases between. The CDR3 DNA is TGTGCCAGCAGCTTAGACCCCCCAGGGACTGAAGCTTTCTTT. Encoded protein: CASSLDPPGTEAFF.

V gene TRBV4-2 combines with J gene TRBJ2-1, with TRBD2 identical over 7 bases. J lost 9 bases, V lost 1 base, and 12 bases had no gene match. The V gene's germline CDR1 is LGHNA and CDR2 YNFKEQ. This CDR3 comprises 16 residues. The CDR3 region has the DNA TGTGCCAGCAGCCAAGTAGGACTAGAATATAACGGTGAGCAGTTCTTC. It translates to CASSQVGLEYNGEQFF.

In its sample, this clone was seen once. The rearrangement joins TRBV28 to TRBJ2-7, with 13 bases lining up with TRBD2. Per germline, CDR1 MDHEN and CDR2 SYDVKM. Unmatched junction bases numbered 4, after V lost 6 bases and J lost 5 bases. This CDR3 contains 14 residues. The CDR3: CASRRGLAGDEQYF. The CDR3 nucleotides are TGTGCCAGCAGGCGAGGACTAGCGGGAGACGAGCAGTACTTC.